The present entry profiles one TCR beta chain with its context. The antigen is not known. The treatment denotes: randomized to nivolumab then ipilimumab (arm A) or the reverse (arm B). These data belong to a study of sequential checkpoint blockade in melanoma. Across the study: Patients were randomized 1:1 to nivolumab-then-ipilimumab or ipilimumab-then-nivolumab first-line. Study-level points and caveats: For nivolumab-first patients, baseline tumor clonality was associated with response. Patients with week-13 increases in T-cell fraction and clonality benefited about 30 times more often.

This CDR3 comprises 14 residues. The germline V and J ends were trimmed by 2 bases and 1 base, with 12 bases remaining between them. Germline V gene data show CDR1 as SQVTM and CDR2 as ANQGSEA. Sequencing was performed with immunoSEQ multiplex PCR; in TCRdb, only in-frame clones are kept and a portion is missing. The sample lists 6,500 or so clones, roughly a quarter occurring once. The sequences come from tumor tissue (inferred from file names), collected from a patient given nivolumab and ipilimumab in sequence. V usage is TRBV29-1 and J usage is TRBJ2-7; D might be TRBD2 (6 bases). The TCR comes from a human donor with melanoma. The CDR3 is CSVESAGSSYEQYF. CDR3 bases: TGCAGCGTTGAATCCGCGGGATCGTCCTACGAGCAGTACTTC.